This T cell receptor (beta chain) originates from a study of shared clonotypes between healthy human individuals. For the study at large: For every donor, three CD4 naive, three CD4 memory, two CD8 naive and one CD8 memory plates were used.

CD45RO-negative CD8 cells positively selected for CCR7 made up the naive population, which excluded terminally differentiated effector memory CD45RA+ cells. Looked up from germline, CDR1 is SGHDT and CDR2 is YYEEEE. V lost 5 bases to trimming and J lost 2 bases, with 14 bases between them. The CDR3 has 14 residues. Comments on this clone: Its antigen is still unknown.

In the original workflow: Junction-only sequences without quality scores were provided by ImmunoSEQ, so filtering was different. The table came from immunoSEQ multiplex PCR; TCRdb's copy has only in-frame clones and leaves some out. Clone size and V and J calls were adopted from that table, with D and trimming inferred from the DNA. The sample shows hundreds of thousands of clones, about 98% of them seen only once. Overall study findings and caveats: Researchers found naive subsets generally carried larger estimated richness than memory subsets. Non-shared clonotypes displayed generation probabilities falling below those of clonotypes present in all four donors.

Sequenced sample: naive CD8+ T cells sorted from blood. This sequence joins TRBV5-6 and TRBJ2-7; no definite D call. The source is a young man in good health. In nucleotides, the CDR3 is TGTGCCAGCAGTCCCGGTTGGTTCCCCTACGAGCAGTACTTC. Its protein product is CASSPGWFPYEQYF.